The 19 T cell receptor beta chains reported below all come from one sample, sequenced in a study of spatial heterogeneity in lung cancer. General study results and limits: The study found that expanded intratumoral alpha and beta TCR counts tracked tumor mutation counts.

TCRdb called the 5' RACE reads again in MiXCR, with one record for every CDR3 protein. The sample yields more than 25,000 distinct CDR3 sequences, about 7% seen once. Time point denoted: sample taken at primary tumor resection. For these TCRs, the target antigens are not known. Material: lung tumor tissue, obtained at surgery. The receptors originated from a male donor with early-stage non-small cell lung cancer.

This sequence joins TRBV13 and TRBJ2-1; TRBD1 is a possible D gene (5 bases). Germline CDR1 PRHDT, CDR2 FYEKMQ (reference sequence). V was cut by 1 base and J by 7 bases, with 17 bases left in between. The CDR3 totals 16 residues. CDR3 nucleotide sequence: TGTGCCAGCAGCTTAGACGCAGGGCTTCGGAGAAATGAGCAGTTCTTC. Its translation is CASSLDAGLRRNEQFF.

Comments on this clonotype: A read error may be the cause here, since a much bigger clone is one base away. The chain has TRBV7-2 and TRBJ2-1; TRBD2 is a possible D gene (5 bases). CDR1 and CDR2 (germline): SGHTA, FQGNSA. The CDR3 length is 14 residues. CDR3: CVSSSSLSGNEQFF. For the CDR3, the DNA is TGTGTCAGCAGCTCCTCGCTGTCGGGGAATGAGCAGTTCTTC.

With regard to this clonotype: This may arise from a read error, as a much more abundant clone is one base away. The conserved closing phenylalanine or tryptophan is absent in this CDR3, likely reflecting a read error. The chain is built from TRBV28 and TRBJ1-4; D is uncertain. The V end lost 8 bases, the J end lost 4 bases, and 2 bases lay between the germline ends. This CDR3 spans 10 amino acids. CDR1 and CDR2 from the germline V gene are MDHEN and SYDVKM. CDR3 coding DNA: TGTGCCAGCGTTAATGAAAAACTGTTTTCT. Translation gives CASVNEKLFS.

This clonotype was counted ten times or more. The rearrangement joins TRBV20-1 to TRBJ2-7; D is perhaps TRBD1 or TRBD2 (5 bases each). The CDR3 is 14 residues long. V shed 1 base and J shed 0 bases, with 10 bases lying between them. Germline values: CDR1 DFQATT, CDR2 SNEGSKA (reference sequence). This CDR3 reads CSARGGFSSYEQYF. CDR3 DNA: TGCAGTGCTAGAGGGGGGTTCAGCTCCTACGAGCAGTACTTC.

This chain uses TRBV29-1 with TRBJ2-1, with 11 bases identical to TRBD2. The germline V gene has CDR1 SQVTM and CDR2 ANQGSEA. This CDR3 has 13 amino acids. V shed 7 bases and J 9 bases; nucleotides not matched to a gene: 8. The CDR3: CSGTSGGLTEQFF. The CDR3 DNA sequence: TGCAGCGGTACTAGCGGGGGTCTCACTGAGCAGTTCTTC.

This clonotype has a count of ten or more. This chain joins TRBV4-1 and TRBJ1-4; D is unresolved. Between the trimmed V and J ends, which lost 5 bases and 5 bases, there was a span of 9 bases. The CDR3 loop spans 13 amino acids. The germline CDR1 and CDR2 sequences are MGHRA and YSYEKL. As DNA, the CDR3 is TGCGCCAGCAGCAGCTTGCAAAATGAAAAACTGTTTTTT. This sequence encodes CASSSLQNEKLFF.

This clonotype was counted at least ten times. This chain links TRBV7-2 with TRBJ1-1; D is undetermined. Per germline, CDR1 SGHTA and CDR2 FQGNSA. V gave up 3 bases and J gave up 4 bases, with 9 bases separating them. The CDR3 is 13 residues long. CDR3 protein: CASSFTRGTEAFF. In DNA form, the CDR3 reads TGTGCCAGCAGCTTCACACGGGGCACTGAAGCTTTCTTT. The whole variable domain, remainder taken from reference TRBV7-2 and TRBJ1-1, is GAGVSQSPSNKVTEKGKDVELRCDPISGHTALYWYRQSLGQGLEFLIYFQGNSAPDKSGLPSDRFSAERTGGSVSTLTIQRTQQEDSAVYLCASSFTRGTEAFFGQGTRLTVV.

This clonotype was seen many times. The chain has TRBV6-5 and TRBJ2-7, with D possibly TRBD1 on 6 matching bases. CDR3 length: 16 residues. Between the trimmed V and J ends, which lost 0 bases and 0 bases, there was a span of 12 bases. The germline V gene has CDR1 MNHEY and CDR2 SVGAGI. CDR3 DNA sequence: TGTGCCAGCAGTTACTCGAACAGGGCCAGCTCCTACGAGCAGTACTTC. Residues: CASSYSNRASSYEQYF.

The V and J genes are TRBV28 and TRBJ2-3; 11 nucleotides match TRBD1. Unmatched junction bases numbered 14, after V lost 6 bases and J lost 0 bases. The length of the CDR3 is 19 residues. Germline lookup yields CDR1 MDHEN and CDR2 SYDVKM. CDR3: CASSSLGTGGSLSTDTQYF. CDR3 bases: TGTGCCAGCAGCTCTCTCGGGACAGGGGGATCCCTTAGCACAGATACGCAGTATTTT.

J is TRBJ1-6 and V is TRBV4-2, with D possibly TRBD1 on 6 matching bases. The CDR3 has 14 amino acids. V lost 6 bases and J 9 bases, leaving 15 bases between the germline ends. Germline CDR1 is LGHNA and CDR2 is YNFKEQ. In nucleotides, the CDR3 is TGTGCCAGCAGTTTCGCGGGGGCGGGTTCACCCCTCCACTTT. Its translation is CASSFAGAGSPLHF.

This clonotype is medium-sized within its sample. The CDR3 DNA reads TGTGCCAGCTCCCCGGACCAGGGGACCCAGTACTTC. This gives the protein CASSPDQGTQYF. This chain uses TRBV18 with TRBJ2-5; possible D gene TRBD1, 5 bases. The germline CDR1 and CDR2 sequences are KGHSH and LQKENI. V gave up 6 bases and J gave up 7 bases, with 12 bases separating them. The CDR3 consists of 12 residues.

This clonotype was picked up many times. The chain is built from TRBV6-5 and TRBJ2-4; 7 bases align to TRBD2. V dropped 6 bases and J dropped 7; count of bases not matched to a gene: 12. Germline V gene lookup returns CDR1 MNHEY and CDR2 SVGAGI. The CDR3 length is 15 residues. The CDR3 DNA reads TGTGCCAGCAGCCTTAAGCGGGATTTTGGGAACATTCAGTACTTC. It codes for CASSLKRDFGNIQYF.

J is TRBJ1-6 and V is TRBV6-1; TRBD1 might be the D (5 bases). The CDR3 sequence is 18 residues long. Germline V gene sequence: CDR1 MNHNS, CDR2 SASEGT. The germline V and J ends were trimmed by 2 bases and 6 bases, with 20 bases remaining between them. The CDR3 here is CASSEIVKQAVGNSPLHF. The CDR3 DNA is TGTGCCAGCAGTGAAATAGTAAAACAGGCGGTGGGTAATTCACCCCTCCACTTT.

This clonotype was counted a few times. The V gene is TRBV7-2, the J gene TRBJ1-4; 10 bases match TRBD1. The CDR3 sequence is 14 residues long. J lost 8 bases, V lost 5 bases, and 5 bases had no gene match. Germline V lookup: CDR1 SGHTA, CDR2 FQGNSA. CDR3: CASSQDRGYEKLFF. The CDR3 region has the DNA TGTGCCAGCAGCCAGGACAGGGGGTACGAAAAACTGTTTTTT.

This clonotype occurred many times. The gene calls are TRBV29-1 and TRBJ2-1; D not resolved. The CDR3 length is 12 residues. Trimming took 0 bases from V and 3 from J, leaving 3 bases between them. Germline V gene lookup returns CDR1 SQVTM and CDR2 ANQGSEA. The CDR3 loop reads CSVEEVYNEQFF. The CDR3 DNA reads as TGCAGCGTTGAAGAGGTCTACAATGAGCAGTTCTTC.

There are many counts of this clonotype. J is TRBJ1-6 and V is TRBV28; D possibly corresponds to TRBD1 (5 bases). The CDR3 is 16 residues long. Germline V lookup: CDR1 MDHEN, CDR2 SYDVKM. V was pared by 8 bases and J by 4 bases, with 18 bases between. The CDR3 loop is CASRDSTKGYNSPLHF. The DNA for the CDR3 is TGTGCCAGCCGGGACTCTACAAAAGGGTATAATTCACCCCTCCACTTT.

A few counts support this clonotype. V gene TRBV28 combines with J gene TRBJ2-3, with 9 bases that match TRBD2. The V and J ends lost 7 bases and 4 bases, in that order; junction bases with no gene match: 15. CDR3 length: 17 residues. Germline CDR1 is MDHEN and CDR2 is SYDVKM. CDR3 protein: CASTLGLGGRAPDTQYF. In DNA form, the CDR3 reads TGTGCCAGCACCCTAGGTCTGGGCGGGAGGGCCCCAGATACGCAGTATTTT.

This clonotype was observed a handful of times. The chain combines TRBV20-1 with TRBJ2-1; D assignment may be TRBD1 or TRBD2 (6 bases each). Germline loops: CDR1 DFQATT, CDR2 SNEGSKA (reference sequence). Deletions cut 6 bases from V and 8 bases from J, with 23 bases between. The CDR3 contains 15 residues. CDR3 protein: CSAEGGHWGFDEQFF. In DNA form, the CDR3 reads TGCAGTGCCGAGGGGGGACATTGGGGCTTCGATGAGCAGTTCTTC.

The table lists this clonotype with many counts. The rearrangement uses TRBV28 and TRBJ2-3; D gene unclear. The V and J ends lost 5 bases and 8 bases respectively, with 17 bases between them. Germline V gene sequence: CDR1 MDHEN, CDR2 SYDVKM. This CDR3 is built from 14 residues. Here the CDR3 reads CASSNPPLLSTQYF. CDR3 coding DNA: TGTGCCAGCAGTAACCCACCGCTCCTTTCTACGCAGTATTTT. The full variable domain, in which reference TRBV28 and TRBJ2-3 provide the parts outside the CDR3, is DVKVTQSSRYLVKRTGEKVFLECVQDMDHENMFWYRQDPGLGLRLIYFSYDVKMKEKGDIPEGYSVSREKKERFSLILESASTNQTSMYLCASSNPPLLSTQYFGPGTRLTVL.